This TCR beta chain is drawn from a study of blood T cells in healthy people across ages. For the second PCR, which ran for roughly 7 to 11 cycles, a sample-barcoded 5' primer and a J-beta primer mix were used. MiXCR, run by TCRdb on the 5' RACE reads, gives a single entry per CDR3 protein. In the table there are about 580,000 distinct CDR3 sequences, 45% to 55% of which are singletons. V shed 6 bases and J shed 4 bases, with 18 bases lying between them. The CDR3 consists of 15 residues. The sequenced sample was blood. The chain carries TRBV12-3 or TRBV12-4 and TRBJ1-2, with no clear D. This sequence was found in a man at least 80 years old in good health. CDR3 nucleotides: TGTGCCAGCAGACCAACCGGGATAAAGTTCTATGGCTACACCTTC. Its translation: CASRPTGIKFYGYTF.